The present TCR beta chain was sequenced within a study of beta chain features in type 1 diabetes. The entirety of the isolated RNA underwent reverse transcription, so expressed TCRB transcripts were sequenced. TCRdb's table, derived via immunoSEQ multiplex PCR, lists solely in-frame clones and lacks some. The sample yields fewer than 500,000 clones, roughly 14% seen once. Specimen: naive CD4+ T cells from blood. This TCR was recovered from a man under 40 in good health.

This chain's CDR3 is CAWIPNRAAGNTIYF. The CDR3 DNA sequence: TGTGCCTGGATCCCGAATCGGGCGGCTGGAAACACCATATATTTT. The chain carries TRBV30 and TRBJ1-3, with D uncertain. The V and J ends lost 4 bases and 2 bases respectively, with 15 bases between them. The CDR3 is 15 amino acids. CDR1 is GTSNPN and CDR2 is SVGIG in the germline V gene (reference sequence).